This T cell receptor (beta chain) was profiled in a study of cytomegalovirus exposure and HLA in healthy donors. The PCR had 60 Vbeta and 13 Jbeta primers. Libraries were prepared by immunoSEQ multiplex PCR; TCRdb keeps only in-frame clonotypes and omits some of them. The listing contains 200,000 or so clones. The receptor was isolated from a boy aged 10-17 years in good health and CMV-seronegative. Sequenced input: PBMCs.

The CDR3 loop reads CASSLEGRDNHEQYF. CDR3 bases: TGTGCCAGCAGCTTAGAAGGCAGGGACAACCACGAGCAGTACTTC. The gene calls are TRBV11-2 and TRBJ2-7; TRBD1 might be the D (6 bases). CDR3 length: 15 amino acids. V was clipped by 0 bases and J by 5 bases, with 14 bases between them. Germline-derived CDR1 and CDR2 are SGHAT and FQNNGV.